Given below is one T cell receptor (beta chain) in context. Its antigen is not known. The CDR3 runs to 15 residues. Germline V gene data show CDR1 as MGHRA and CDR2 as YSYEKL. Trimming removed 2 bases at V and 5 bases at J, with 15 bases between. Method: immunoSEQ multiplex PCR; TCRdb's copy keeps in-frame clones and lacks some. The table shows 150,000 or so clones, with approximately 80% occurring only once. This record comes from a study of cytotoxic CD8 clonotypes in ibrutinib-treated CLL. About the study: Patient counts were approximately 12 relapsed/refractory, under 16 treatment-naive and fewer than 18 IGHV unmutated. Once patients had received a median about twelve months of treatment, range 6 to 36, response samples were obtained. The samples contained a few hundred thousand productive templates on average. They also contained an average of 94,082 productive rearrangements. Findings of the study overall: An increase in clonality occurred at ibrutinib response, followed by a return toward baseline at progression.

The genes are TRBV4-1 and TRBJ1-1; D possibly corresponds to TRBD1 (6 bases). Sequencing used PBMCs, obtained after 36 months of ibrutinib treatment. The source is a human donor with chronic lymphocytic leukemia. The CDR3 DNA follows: TGCGCCAGCAGCCAAAGCCGGGGGCCGGGGACTGAAGCTTTCTTT. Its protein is CASSQSRGPGTEAFF.